Detailed here is one T cell receptor (beta chain). This clonotype turned up a few times. Its antigen specificity is not known. Per-base quality was not reported, and no clone a single base away is much larger than it. The treatment or condition label, as the study defines it: live attenuated yellow fever vaccine strain. PBMCs were isolated from peripheral blood using a standard Ficoll-Paque protocol. Dynabeads CD4 and CD8 positive selection kits were used to isolate CD4 and CD8 T-cell fractions. TriZol was used to extract RNA from bulk PBMCs, from CD4 and CD8 fractions, and from dextramer-positive and dextramer-negative fractions. TCR cDNA was made using 5'RACE template switching, a step that added a universal primer site and unique molecular identifiers. Priming of cDNA synthesis was performed from both the TCR alpha and TCR beta constant segments. Two PCR steps were used to amplify libraries, with sample barcodes and sequencing adapters being added in the second step. Sequencing of libraries was done on Illumina HiSeq 2500 (2x100 bp) or NovaSeq (2x150 bp). The published analysis was carried out like this. Reads were demultiplexed and collapsed into UMI consensus sequences with MIGEC, and V(D)J alignment was performed with MiXCR. Vaccine-responding clonotypes were identified with edgeR using replicate PBMC samples, with FDR below 0.01 and a log2 fold change above 5 up to day 15 being required. Each bulk clonotype received a CD4 or CD8 identity based on whether the sequenced CD4 or CD8 repertoire contained that clonotype at higher abundance. TCRdb passed the public sequencing reads through fastp at Q25 and MiXCR, retaining productive beta sequences. Rows with one shared CDR3 protein collapse into an entry with the most common genes and DNA. The V and J calls here are based on TCRdb, not the publication. A total of around 300,000 distinct CDR3 sequences appear in this sample, 13% of them only once. Of the sample, roughly 0.5% falls within the top ten clones.

The data stem from a study of T cells after yellow fever vaccination (dated by TCRdb to about 2019). As for the study more broadly: The SMART-Seq v4 Ultra Low Input RNA kit was used to prepare libraries from fractions with low cell numbers. Two healthy male donors, one aged 18 to 30 and one aged 30 to 40 years, made up the cohort. To track T-cell clones before and after primary and booster YFV17D yellow fever vaccination, bulk TCR alpha and beta repertoires were sequenced longitudinally. Blood samples were taken at several timepoints before and after primary and secondary immunization, and bulk PBMC replicates and cell subsets were isolated. Overall study results and their limits: Computational filtering was needed because FACS-sorted repertoires could contain abundant contaminating clonotypes from the bulk population. The secondary T-cell response was weaker than the primary response but faster, peaking on day 5 instead of day 15. Because only a couple of donors were included in the study, the extent to which the findings can be generalized is limited. A small share of clonotypes was detected in both CD4 and CD8 compartments, with the overlap likely arising from convergent recombination. After the booster, most clones that had expanded after primary vaccination were detected again (about 95% of CD4 and around nine tenths of CD8), suggesting broad maintenance of memory.

V is trimmed back by 6 bases and J by 8 bases, and the junction contains 7 bases that no gene match accounts for. Taken from the germline V gene, the CDR1 and CDR2 loops are SNHLY and FYNNEI. Inclusive of the bounding cysteine and phenylalanine, the CDR3 is 15 residues long. The DNA shown is the 45-base CDR3, in frame from base 1. Recombination linked TRBV2 to TRBJ2-1, with 13 junctional bases fitting TRBD2. This sequence was found in a young man who received the YFV17D yellow fever vaccine. The sample in question was CD4+ T cells sorted from PBMCs, obtained 45 days after the yellow fever booster vaccination. The CDR3 in this case is CASSGGLAGADEQFF. The DNA sequence follows: TGTGCCAGCAGCGGTGGACTAGCGGGAGCCGATGAGCAGTTCTTC.